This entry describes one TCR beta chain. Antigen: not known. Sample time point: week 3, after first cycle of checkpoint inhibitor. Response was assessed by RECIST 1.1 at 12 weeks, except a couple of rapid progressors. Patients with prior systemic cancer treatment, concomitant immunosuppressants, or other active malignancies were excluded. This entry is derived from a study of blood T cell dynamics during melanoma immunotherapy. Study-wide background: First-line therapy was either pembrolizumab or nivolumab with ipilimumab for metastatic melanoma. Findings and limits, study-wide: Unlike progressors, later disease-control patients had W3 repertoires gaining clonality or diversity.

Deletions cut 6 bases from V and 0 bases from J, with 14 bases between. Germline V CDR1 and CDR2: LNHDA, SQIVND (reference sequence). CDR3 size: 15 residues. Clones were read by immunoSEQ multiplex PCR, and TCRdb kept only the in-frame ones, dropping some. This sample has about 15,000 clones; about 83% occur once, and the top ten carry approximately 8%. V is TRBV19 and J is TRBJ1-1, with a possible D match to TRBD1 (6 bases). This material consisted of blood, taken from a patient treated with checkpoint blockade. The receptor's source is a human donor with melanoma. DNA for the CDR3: TGTGCCAGTAGCCCCGGAGGGGGGTTGAACACTGAAGCTTTCTTT. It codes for CASSPGGGLNTEAFF.